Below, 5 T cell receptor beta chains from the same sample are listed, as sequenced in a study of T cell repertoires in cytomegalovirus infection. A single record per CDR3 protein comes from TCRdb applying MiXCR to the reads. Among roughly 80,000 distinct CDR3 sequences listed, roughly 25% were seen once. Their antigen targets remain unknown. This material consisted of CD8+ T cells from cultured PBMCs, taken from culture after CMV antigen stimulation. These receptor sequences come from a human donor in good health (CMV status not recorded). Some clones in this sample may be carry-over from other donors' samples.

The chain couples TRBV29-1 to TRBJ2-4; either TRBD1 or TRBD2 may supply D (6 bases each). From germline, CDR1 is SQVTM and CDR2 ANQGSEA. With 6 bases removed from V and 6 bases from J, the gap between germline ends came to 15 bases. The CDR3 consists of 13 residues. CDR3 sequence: CSVPGEGGNIQYF. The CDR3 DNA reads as TGCAGCGTCCCGGGCGAGGGGGGAAACATTCAGTACTTC.

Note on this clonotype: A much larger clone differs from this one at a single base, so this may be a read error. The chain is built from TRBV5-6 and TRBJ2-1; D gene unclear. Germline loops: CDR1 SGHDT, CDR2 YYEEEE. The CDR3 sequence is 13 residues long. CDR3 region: CVSSTDLGNEQFF. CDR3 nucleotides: TGTGTCAGCAGCACCGACCTGGGAAATGAGCAGTTCTTC.

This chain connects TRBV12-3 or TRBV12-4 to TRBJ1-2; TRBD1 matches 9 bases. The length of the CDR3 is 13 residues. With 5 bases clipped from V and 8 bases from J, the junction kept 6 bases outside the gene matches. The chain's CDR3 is CASSAGTGNGYTF. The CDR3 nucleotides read TGTGCCAGCAGTGCCGGGACAGGGAACGGCTACACCTTC.

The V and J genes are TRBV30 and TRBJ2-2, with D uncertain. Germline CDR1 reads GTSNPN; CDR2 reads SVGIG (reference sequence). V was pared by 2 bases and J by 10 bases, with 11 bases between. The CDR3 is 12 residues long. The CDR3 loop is CAWSISGVELFF. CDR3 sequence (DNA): TGTGCCTGGAGTATATCAGGCGTGGAGCTGTTTTTT.

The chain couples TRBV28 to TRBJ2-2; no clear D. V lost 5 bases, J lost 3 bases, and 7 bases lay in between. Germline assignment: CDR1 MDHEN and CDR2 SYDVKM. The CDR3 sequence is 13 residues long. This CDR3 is CASSPAYTGELFF. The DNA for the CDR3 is TGTGCCAGCAGTCCCGCATACACCGGGGAGCTGTTTTTT.